This T cell receptor (beta chain) was identified during a study of cytomegalovirus exposure and HLA in healthy donors. Clones were read by immunoSEQ multiplex PCR, and TCRdb kept only the in-frame ones, dropping some. In the table there are 150,000 to 200,000 clones, less than 85% of which are singletons. The sequenced material came from PBMCs. The source of this sequence is a man aged 18 to 30 in good health and CMV-seropositive.

CDR3 nucleotides: TGCGCCAGCAGCTTGGACAGGCCGGGAAACACCATATATTTT. Its protein product is CASSLDRPGNTIYF. The J gene is TRBJ1-3, the V gene TRBV5-1; tentatively, D is TRBD1 (5 bases). Germline loops: CDR1 SGHRS, CDR2 YFSETQ. This CDR3 is built from 14 residues. V dropped 0 bases and J dropped 4 bases, with 8 bases sitting between them.